Listed below are T cell receptor beta chains from one sample, sequenced in a study of Graves' ophthalmopathy and Graves' hyperthyroidism. From the multiplex PCR reads, TCRdb called clonotypes with MiXCR, one entry per CDR3 protein. The repertoire has approximately 1.2 million distinct CDR3 sequences, less than 45% of them found once; the top ten carry 11%. The material sequenced was peripheral blood or thyroid tissue (not recorded which). These receptors were taken from an adult man with Graves' hyperthyroidism. CDR3s include the opening cysteine and the closing phenylalanine or tryptophan. Fields, in order: V gene, D gene, J gene, clone size, CDR3 protein, CDR3 DNA. A D gene is named only where the DNA matches it firmly. Where a row states a size, it is once, few, many or the class of an expanded clone; other rows omit it.

>TRBV30|TRBD1|TRBJ1-2|few
CAWGTGTAYGYTF
TGTGCCTGGGGAACTGGGACAGCCTATGGCTACACCTTC
>TRBV7-8|-|TRBJ2-7|many
CASSSSGTYAYEQYF
TGTGCCAGCAGCTCCTCCGGGACGTATGCCTACGAGCAGTACTTC
>TRBV7-9|-|TRBJ2-7|many
CASSLARWYEQYF
TGTGCCAGCAGCTTAGCGCGATGGTACGAGCAGTACTTC
>TRBV7-2|-|TRBJ2-5|-
CASSTHGGEETQYF
TGTGCCAGCAGCACTCACGGCGGGGAAGAGACCCAGTACTTC
>TRBV5-5|-|TRBJ2-7|-
CASSFRLDLDEQYF
TGTGCCAGCAGCTTCAGATTGGATTTAGACGAGCAGTACTTC
>TRBV20-1|-|TRBJ1-6|-
CSASPSGPGDYNSPLHF
TGCAGTGCTAGCCCTAGCGGACCTGGAGATTATAATTCACCCCTCCACTTT
>TRBV20-1|-|TRBJ1-5|-
CSAQRPQETQHF
TGCAGTGCACAACGCCCGCAAGAGACCCAGCATTTT
>TRBV20-1|TRBD1|TRBJ1-2|-
CSARKTGGNYGYTF
TGCAGTGCTAGAAAGACAGGGGGTAACTATGGCTACACCTTC
>TRBV24-1|TRBD2|TRBJ2-5|-
CATSDSGGGSQYF
TGTGCCACCAGTGATTCGGGCGGGGGGTCCCAGTACTTC
>TRBV5-1|-|TRBJ2-7|-
CASSLGGSAGSYEQYF
TGCGCCAGCAGCTTGGGAGGATCGGCGGGATCCTACGAGCAGTACTTC
>TRBV7-8|-|TRBJ1-5|-
CASSSTGTVVYQPQHF
TGTGCCAGCAGCTCTACCGGGACGGTGGTCTATCAGCCCCAGCATTTT
>TRBV28|-|TRBJ2-2|-
CASSFGVANTGELFF
TGTGCCAGCAGTTTCGGGGTAGCGAACACCGGGGAGCTGTTTTTT
>TRBV19|-|TRBJ2-1|-
CASTPGGYEQFF
TGTGCCAGTACCCCGGGTGGGTATGAGCAGTTCTTC
>TRBV7-9|TRBD1|TRBJ1-5|-
CASSQGQGADQPQHF
TGTGCCAGCAGCCAGGGACAGGGGGCCGATCAGCCCCAGCATTTT
>TRBV2|TRBD2|TRBJ2-2|once
CASLVTSRELFF
TGTGCCAGCTTAGTGACTAGCCGGGAGCTGTTTTTT
>TRBV6-5|TRBD1|TRBJ1-1|-
CASSQITGGGEAFF
TGTGCCAGCAGCCAGATAACAGGGGGCGGGGAAGCTTTCTTT
>TRBV29-1|TRBD1|TRBJ2-7|-
CSSFGQGVAYEQYF
TGCAGCAGTTTCGGACAGGGGGTGGCCTACGAGCAGTACTTC
>TRBV7-2|TRBD1|TRBJ2-5|many
CASSPDRGETQYF
TGTGCCAGCAGCCCCGACAGGGGTGAGACCCAGTACTTC
>TRBV4-1|TRBD1|TRBJ2-7|-
CASSSVTGDYEQYF
TGCGCCAGCAGCTCTGTGACAGGGGATTACGAGCAGTACTTC
>TRBV2|-|TRBJ1-5|-
CASSYSEGGVGQPQHF
TGTGCCAGCAGTTACTCGGAGGGGGGAGTGGGTCAGCCCCAGCATTTT
>TRBV6-6|-|TRBJ1-6|few
CASSSSGQGGSTLHF
TGTGCCAGCAGTTCCTCGGGGCAGGGAGGATCCACCCTCCACTTT
>TRBV4-1|TRBD1|TRBJ2-5|few
CASSLTPPRTGWETQYF
TGCGCCAGCAGCCTCACCCCACCGCGGACAGGTTGGGAGACCCAGTACTTC
>TRBV6-6|TRBD1|TRBJ2-2|-
CAGPLDRPGTGELFF
TGTGCCGGCCCTCTGGACAGGCCGGGCACCGGGGAGCTGTTTTTT
>TRBV29-1|-|TRBJ1-4|-
CSVAQGENEKLFF
TGCAGCGTCGCCCAGGGAGAAAATGAAAAACTGTTTTTT
>TRBV25-1|TRBD1|TRBJ2-6|few
CATSDRDRVLTF
TGTGCCACCAGTGATCGGGACAGGGTCCTGACTTTC
>TRBV29-1|TRBD1|TRBJ2-7|many
CSVGADRGNYEQYF
TGCAGCGTTGGGGCGGACAGGGGAAACTACGAGCAGTACTTC
>TRBV7-9|TRBD1|TRBJ1-2|-
CASSRIDRAANYGYTF
TGTGCCAGCAGTCGCATAGACAGGGCGGCTAACTATGGCTACACCTTC
>TRBV20-1|-|TRBJ1-6|-
CSARDLRGSYNSPLHF
TGCAGTGCTAGAGATCTTAGAGGGTCCTATAATTCACCCCTCCACTTT
>TRBV5-1|-|TRBJ1-5|few
CASSFPSGAGSNQPQHF
TGCGCCAGCAGCTTCCCCTCGGGGGCGGGGAGCAATCAGCCCCAGCATTTT
>TRBV19|-|TRBJ1-5|many
CASSKRKAHSQPQHF
TGTGCCAGTAGTAAGCGGAAAGCCCATAGTCAGCCCCAGCATTTT
>TRBV25-1|-|TRBJ2-7|few
CASSVTAYEQYF
TGTGCCAGCAGTGTCACCGCCTACGAGCAGTACTTC
>TRBV7-9|TRBD2|TRBJ2-7|few
CASSPSSGRSLGEQYF
TGTGCCAGCAGCCCCTCTAGCGGGAGGAGTTTGGGCGAGCAGTACTTC
>TRBV7-2|TRBD1|TRBJ1-4|-
CASSLTFKGATNEKLFF
TGTGCCAGCAGCCTGACTTTTAAGGGGGCTACTAATGAAAAACTGTTTTTT
>TRBV20-1|TRBD1|TRBJ1-1|few
CSAEGDRELEAFF
TGCAGTGCCGAAGGGGACAGAGAACTTGAAGCTTTCTTT
>TRBV10-2|TRBD2|TRBJ2-7|-
CASSPWSQRENEYEQYF
TGTGCCAGCTCACCATGGTCTCAGCGGGAGAACGAATACGAGCAGTACTTC
>TRBV6-6|-|TRBJ1-3|-
CASTPDGLGIYF
TGTGCCAGCACTCCAGACGGACTAGGCATATATTTT
>TRBV12-3/TRBV12-4|TRBD2|TRBJ2-7|few
CASSLRGTSGYEQYF
TGTGCCAGCAGTCTTCGGGGGACTAGCGGGTACGAGCAGTACTTC
>TRBV29-1|TRBD2|TRBJ2-5|-
CSVVLAGVEETQYF
TGCAGCGTAGTCTTGGCGGGGGTGGAAGAGACCCAGTACTTC
>TRBV20-1|-|TRBJ1-2|-
CSARDPRTADYGYTF
TGCAGTGCTAGAGATCCGAGGACAGCTGACTATGGCTACACCTTC
>TRBV7-8|-|TRBJ2-7|many
CASSLVQNEQYF
TGTGCCAGCAGCTTAGTCCAAAACGAGCAGTACTTC
>TRBV29-1|TRBD2|TRBJ2-2|-
CSVDKGLAGSPGELFF
TGCAGCGTTGATAAGGGACTAGCGGGTAGTCCCGGGGAGCTGTTTTTT
>TRBV5-6|TRBD2|TRBJ2-7|-
CASSLGSGLLAGYYEQYF
TGTGCCAGCAGCTTGGGATCCGGCCTCCTAGCGGGGTACTACGAGCAGTACTTC
>TRBV12-3/TRBV12-4|-|TRBJ2-6|-
CASRIDGSNVLTF
TGTGCCAGCCGGATAGATGGGTCCAACGTCCTGACTTTC
>TRBV6-5|TRBD1|TRBJ1-2|many
CASTTGGTGDYGYTF
TGTGCCAGCACAACGGGCGGGACAGGGGACTATGGCTACACCTTC
>TRBV7-9|-|TRBJ2-7|few
CASSQTGGGGYEQYF
TGCGCCAGCAGCCAAACAGGAGGTGGTGGTTACGAGCAGTACTTC
>TRBV9|-|TRBJ1-2|-
CASSVGLQGNYGYTF
TGTGCCAGCAGCGTAGGACTACAGGGTAACTATGGCTACACCTTC
>TRBV10-2|TRBD1|TRBJ1-2|-
CASSEPGQGSGGYTF
TGCGCCAGCAGTGAGCCCGGACAGGGGTCCGGTGGCTACACCTTC
>TRBV28|-|TRBJ1-2|-
CASSPLSGYTF
TGTGCCAGCAGCCCTCTCAGCGGCTACACCTTC
>TRBV5-1|-|TRBJ2-7|few
CASSFTSQAGVYEQYF
TGCGCCAGCAGCTTCACTTCTCAGGCAGGGGTCTACGAGCAGTACTTC
>TRBV19|TRBD2|TRBJ2-7|few
CASTLYWREPPHEQYF
TGTGCCAGTACTTTGTATTGGCGGGAGCCGCCCCACGAGCAGTACTTC
>TRBV20-1|-|TRBJ1-2|-
CSASRGYTF
TGCAGTGCTAGCAGGGGCTACACCTTC
>TRBV10-2|TRBD2|TRBJ2-5|-
CASSESSSGRETQYF
TGCGCCAGCAGTGAGTCTTCTAGCGGGCGAGAGACCCAGTACTTC
>TRBV29-1|TRBD1|TRBJ2-5|once
CSARTGANQPQYF
TGCAGCGCTCGGACAGGGGCCAATCAGCCCCAGTACTTC
>TRBV10-3|-|TRBJ2-7|-
CAISVAITYEQYF
TGTGCCATCAGTGTGGCGATTACCTACGAGCAGTACTTC
>TRBV6-5|-|TRBJ1-2|many
CASSYRSGANYGYTF
TGTGCCAGCAGTTACCGTTCGGGAGCTAACTATGGCTACACCTTC
>TRBV7-8|-|TRBJ1-5|many
CASSLGVGRDNQPQHF
TGTGCCAGCAGCTTAGGTGTAGGGCGGGACAATCAGCCCCAGCATTTT
>TRBV13|-|TRBJ1-3|many
CASSLGLGQVGNTIYF
TGTGCCAGCAGCTTAGGCCTGGGACAAGTGGGGAACACCATATATTTT
>TRBV12-3/TRBV12-4|-|TRBJ2-2|-
CASSFVRAGINTGELFF
TGTGCCAGCAGTTTTGTCCGGGCAGGTATTAACACCGGGGAGCTGTTTTTT